Below, 27 T cell receptor beta chains from the same sample are listed, as sequenced in a study of shared clonotypes between healthy human individuals. Some clones are missing from TCRdb's copy, which holds only in-frame ones; the method was immunoSEQ multiplex PCR. In the table there are some 790,000 clones, over 55% of which are singletons. Source material: memory CD4+ T cells sorted from blood. Subset specified: CD45RA-negative fraction. The receptor set was obtained from a woman aged 25 to 39 in good health.

The chain combines TRBV29-1 with TRBJ2-3; unclear D gene. CDR3 length: 12 amino acids. The germline CDR1 and CDR2 sequences are SQVTM and ANQGSEA. V was clipped by 1 base and J by 2 bases, with 4 bases between them. The CDR3 sequence is CSVEGNTDTQYF. The CDR3, as DNA: TGCAGCGTTGAAGGCAACACAGATACGCAGTATTTT.

The chain joins TRBV6-5 to TRBJ2-3; D gene uncertain. Germline V gene lookup returns CDR1 MNHEY and CDR2 SVGAGI. This CDR3 is 14 amino acids long. The ends were cut back, 6 bases at V and 0 bases at J, with 10 bases in the middle. CDR3 nucleotide sequence: TGTGCCAGCAGCAGACAAGTGAGCACAGATACGCAGTATTTT. Translation gives CASSRQVSTDTQYF.

The chain has TRBV11-2 and TRBJ2-7; D may match TRBD1 or TRBD2 (7 bases each). The length of the CDR3 is 15 residues. The germline CDR1 and CDR2 sequences are SGHAT and FQNNGV. Trimming took off 0 bases at V and 3 bases at J, with 12 bases between the two ends. The CDR3 coding sequence is TGTGCCAGCAGCTTAGATTCCAGGGGGGGCTACGAGCAGTACTTC. It is translated as CASSLDSRGGYEQYF.

This clone came up a few times. This rearrangement joins TRBV4-1 to TRBJ1-4; 8 bases agree with TRBD1. The germline V gene encodes CDR1 MGHRA and CDR2 YSYEKL. The CDR3 runs to 18 residues. V shed 0 bases and J 1 base; nucleotides not matched to a gene: 7. CDR3 amino acids: CASSQDLQGAGTNEKLFF. CDR3 nucleotide sequence: TGCGCCAGCAGCCAAGATTTGCAGGGGGCAGGAACTAATGAAAAACTGTTTTTT.

The genes are TRBV7-2 and TRBJ2-3; D may match TRBD1 or TRBD2 (5 bases each). Trimming stripped 4 bases from V and 8 bases from J, with 10 bases between. The CDR3 is 12 residues long. Germline-derived CDR1 and CDR2 are SGHTA and FQGNSA. The CDR3 is CASSYRGVTQYF. CDR3 in DNA: TGTGCCAGCAGCTACAGAGGGGTTACGCAGTATTTT.

The chain is built from TRBV27 and TRBJ1-5; TRBD1 matches 9 bases. This CDR3 has 15 residues. Germline V CDR1 and CDR2: MNHEY, SMNVEV (reference sequence). V lost 5 bases and J lost 1; bases outside the gene matches: 3. CDR3 sequence reads: CASSTDRGSNQPQHF. The CDR3 region has the DNA TGTGCCAGCAGTACCGACAGGGGGAGCAATCAGCCCCAGCATTTT.

V and J are TRBV19 and TRBJ1-2, with unresolved D. The ends were cut back, 4 bases at V and 1 base at J, with 10 bases in the middle. Germline CDR1 LNHDA, CDR2 SQIVND (reference sequence). This CDR3 is built from 14 residues. The CDR3 bases are TGTGCCAGTAGTACCCCATTTAGTAACTATGGCTACACCTTC. The encoded protein is CASSTPFSNYGYTF.

As regards this clone: The sample contains more than one DNA sequence encoding this CDR3. V gene TRBV7-9 combines with J gene TRBJ2-7; D unclear. Germline V CDR1 and CDR2: SEHNR, FQNEAQ (reference sequence). The V and J ends lost 1 base and 2 bases respectively, with 12 bases between them. The CDR3 runs to 15 residues. For the CDR3, the DNA is TGTGCCAGCAGCTTAGGCAGCCATAGGCCCTACGAGCAGTACTTC. Its protein product is CASSLGSHRPYEQYF.

The V gene is TRBV5-1, the J gene TRBJ2-1, with unresolved D. Per germline, CDR1 SGHRS and CDR2 YFSETQ. There are 13 residues in the CDR3. Trimming left V 4 bases short and J 6 bases short, with 11 bases between. For the CDR3, the DNA is TGCGCCAGCAGCGGGATGGACCTCAATGAGCAGTTCTTC. This translates into CASSGMDLNEQFF. The whole variable domain, remainder taken from reference TRBV5-1 and TRBJ2-1, is KAGVTQTPRYLIKTRGQQVTLSCSPISGHRSVSWYQQTPGQGLQFLFEYFSETQRNKGNFPGRFSGRQFSNSRSEMNVSTLELGDSALYLCASSGMDLNEQFFGPGTRLTVL.

The chain uses TRBV5-1 and TRBJ2-7; D is possibly TRBD1 or TRBD2 (5 bases each). V gave up 0 bases and J gave up 6 bases, with 13 bases separating them. The CDR3 loop spans 14 amino acids. Germline V gene lookup returns CDR1 SGHRS and CDR2 YFSETQ. The CDR3 nucleotides read TGCGCCAGCAGCTTGGTTCAGGGACCTAGCGAGCAGTACTTC. The encoded protein is CASSLVQGPSEQYF.

The V and J genes are TRBV6-4 and TRBJ1-5; TRBD1 agrees at 8 bases. Trimming removed 2 bases from V and 0 bases from J; junction bases left unmatched: 15. CDR1 is MRHNA and CDR2 is SNTAGT in the germline V gene. The length of the CDR3 is 20 residues. The CDR3, as DNA: TGTGCCAGCAGTGACCGGAGAACGACAGGGGCGACTTATAGCAATCAGCCCCAGCATTTT. The encoded protein is CASSDRRTTGATYSNQPQHF.

To note about this clone: A read error is possible here, since a much larger clone lies one base away. CDR3 region: CASSLGAGGPYEQYF. CDR3 nucleotides: TGTGCCAGCAGCTTAGGTGCGGGAGGGCCCTACGAGCAGTACTTC. This chain connects TRBV7-8 to TRBJ2-7, with 9 bases fitting TRBD2. Germline V lookup: CDR1 SGHVS, CDR2 FQNEAQ. J was trimmed by 2 bases and V by 1 base; bases with no gene match: 3. The CDR3 spans 15 residues.

The chain combines TRBV7-2 with TRBJ2-5; 11 positions agree with TRBD1. The CDR3 is 14 amino acids. Trimming took 6 bases from V and 3 from J; bases not matched to a gene: 3. Per germline, CDR1 SGHTA and CDR2 FQGNSA. The CDR3 DNA is TGTGCCAGCAGAAGGACAGGGGGCGAAGAGACCCAGTACTTC. Protein product: CASRRTGGEETQYF.

This clone was recorded once. For the CDR3, the DNA is TGTGCCAGCAGGGACAGGGGTGTGGAAAAACTGTTTTTT. Protein sequence: CASRDRGVEKLFF. J is TRBJ1-4 and V is TRBV19; 10 bases agree with TRBD1. The CDR3 contains 13 residues. The V segment lost 9 bases and the J segment 8 bases; nucleotides outside the gene matches: 6. CDR1 is LNHDA, CDR2 SQIVND, per germline (reference sequence).

This clone was seen only a few times. This chain connects TRBV7-2 to TRBJ2-7; 7 bases are shared with TRBD2. This CDR3 has 15 residues. With 1 base clipped from V and 2 bases from J, the junction kept 5 bases outside the gene matches. Germline loops: CDR1 SGHTA, CDR2 FQGNSA. CDR3 in DNA: TGTGCCAGCAGCTTAGAAGCGGGACCAACCTACGAGCAGTACTTC. Translation gives CASSLEAGPTYEQYF.

This sequence joins TRBV28 and TRBJ1-2, with D possibly being TRBD1 (6 bases). Germline V gene data show CDR1 as MDHEN and CDR2 as SYDVKM. V lost 5 bases, J lost 3 bases, and 16 bases lay in between. The CDR3 covers 15 residues. The CDR3 protein is CASSPSTGAYYGYTF. In DNA, the CDR3 is TGTGCCAGCAGTCCTAGTACGGGGGCGTACTATGGCTACACCTTC.

This clone was detected a few times. This chain joins TRBV7-3 and TRBJ2-2; TRBD2 aligns across 9 bases. CDR1 SGHTA and CDR2 FQGTGA come from the germline V gene. This CDR3 has 14 residues. V gave up 6 bases and J gave up 4 bases; unmatched junction bases: 3. DNA of the CDR3: TGTGCCAGCAGTCGTAGCGGGAGCACCGGGGAGCTGTTTTTT. Its protein is CASSRSGSTGELFF.

The V gene is TRBV2, the J gene TRBJ1-5, with D uncertain. Germline lookup yields CDR1 SNHLY and CDR2 FYNNEI. The CDR3 is 14 residues long. V was shortened by 8 bases and J by 7 bases, with 18 bases between the two germline ends. The CDR3 nucleotides are TGTGCCAGCCAAGCCGGGTGGAATTCCCAGCCCCAGCATTTT. Amino acid sequence: CASQAGWNSQPQHF.

This rearrangement joins TRBV29-1 to TRBJ2-7; TRBD2 is a possible D gene (6 bases). The V and J ends lost 4 bases and 4 bases respectively, with 8 bases between them. The length of the CDR3 is 11 residues. Germline values: CDR1 SQVTM, CDR2 ANQGSEA. DNA of the CDR3: TGCAGCGTTGGGAGGGGATACGAGCAGTACTTC. Protein sequence: CSVGRGYEQYF.

This clone has at least ten counts. The rearrangement joins TRBV7-9 to TRBJ1-1; D not resolved. The CDR3 runs to 13 residues. The V gene lost 6 bases and the J gene lost 0 bases, with 8 bases spanning the gap. The germline gives CDR1 SEHNR, CDR2 FQNEAQ (reference sequence). As DNA, the CDR3 is TGTGCCAGCAGTCGCGAGATGAACACTGAAGCTTTCTTT. Amino acid sequence: CASSREMNTEAFF.

A few counts support this clone. The rearrangement joins TRBV10-3 to TRBJ1-2; D is undetermined. CDR1 and CDR2 from the germline V gene are ENHRY and SYGVKD. Deletions cut 4 bases from V and 4 bases from J, with 10 bases between. The CDR3 spans 13 residues. The CDR3 DNA reads as TGTGCCATCAGTGCGACTATAGGCTATGGCTACACCTTC. It encodes CAISATIGYGYTF.

This chain connects TRBV7-9 to TRBJ2-3; D might be TRBD2 (5 bases). The CDR3 extends over 15 amino acids. V lost 5 bases to trimming and J lost 0 bases, with 12 bases between them. Germline-derived CDR1 and CDR2 are SEHNR and FQNEAQ (reference sequence). DNA for the CDR3: TGTGCCAGCAGCCAATCGGAGCGGAGCACAGATACGCAGTATTTT. Translating it yields CASSQSERSTDTQYF.

V gene TRBV28 combines with J gene TRBJ2-7; 11 bases fit TRBD2. Germline CDR1 reads MDHEN; CDR2 reads SYDVKM. This CDR3 has 16 residues. V lost 4 bases and J lost 4; bases outside the gene matches: 9. This chain's CDR3 is CASSSRLAGMKYEQYF. The CDR3 coding sequence is TGTGCCAGCAGTTCTAGACTAGCGGGAATGAAATACGAGCAGTACTTC.

The CDR3 here is CASSSGTSGRSHNEQFF. The CDR3 DNA follows: TGTGCCAGCAGCTCAGGGACTAGCGGGAGGTCCCACAATGAGCAGTTCTTC. The gene calls are TRBV7-3 and TRBJ2-1; 15 positions agree with TRBD2. Per the germline V gene, CDR1 is SGHTA and CDR2 is FQGTGA. The J segment lost 5 bases and the V segment lost 4 bases, leaving 6 bases of the junction unmatched. The CDR3 has 17 residues.

The chain joins TRBV2 to TRBJ2-3; 9 nucleotides agree with TRBD1. V was clipped by 7 bases and J by 7 bases; unmatched bases: 12. Germline CDR1 and CDR2: SNHLY and FYNNEI. The CDR3 extends over 15 amino acids. The CDR3 sequence: CASNQPRDRVNTQYF. The CDR3 DNA reads as TGTGCCAGCAACCAGCCCCGGGACAGGGTGAATACGCAGTATTTT.

The chain carries TRBV18 and TRBJ2-1, with 12 bases lining up with TRBD2. The CDR3 length is 15 residues. V lost 4 bases to trimming and J lost 7 bases; unmatched junction nucleotides: 5. Germline CDR1 and CDR2: KGHSH and LQKENI. CDR3 sequence reads: CASSRRLAGVNEQFF. CDR3 bases: TGTGCCAGCTCACGACGACTAGCGGGAGTTAATGAGCAGTTCTTC.

The J gene is TRBJ2-1, the V gene TRBV6-6; the D is unclear. CDR1 is MNHNY, CDR2 SVGAGI, per germline (reference sequence). This CDR3 has 12 amino acids. The germline V and J ends were trimmed by 0 bases and 6 bases, with 3 bases remaining between them. CDR3 in DNA: TGTGCCAGCAGTTACTCGGGCAATGAGCAGTTCTTC. Translating gives CASSYSGNEQFF.